This T cell receptor beta chain stems from a study of patients and donors after allogeneic stem cell transplantation (dated by TCRdb to 2020 to 2021). V is cut back by 4 bases and J by 4 bases, with 5 bases in the junction unmatched. Measured from the cysteine to the phenylalanine, the CDR3 is 16 residues long. Of the read, only the CDR3 DNA is kept; its 48 bases are in frame from base 1. The library was produced with RT-PCR. TCRdb shows the sequencer as NextSeq 550. TCRdb handled the public reads itself, with Q25 trimming in fastp and clone calling in MiXCR, and kept productive beta chains. Rows merge per CDR3 protein into single entries with the most common DNA and genes. A total of under 35,000 distinct CDR3 sequences appear in this sample, around 40% of them only once. The top ten constitute 76% of the sample. In the case of this clonotype: What this receptor recognizes is not known. No qualities accompany the bases; no much larger clone lies one base away.

The TCR originated in a human donor who was either an allogeneic HSCT recipient or a stem cell or donor lymphocyte infusion donor (not recorded which). It is not recorded whose cells these are; they may come from a transplant donor. Source material: blood, either unsorted or a sorted T cell fraction (not recorded which). The receptor chain draws on TRBV12-3 or TRBV12-4 and TRBJ2-5; 14 bases in between match TRBD2. The DNA sequence is as follows: TGTGCCAGCAGTTGGACTAGCGGGGGGCCGGTAGAGACCCAGTACTTC. Its protein reads: CASSWTSGGPVETQYF.